Shown below are 13 T cell receptor beta chains from a single sample sequenced in a study of response to subunit inactivated influenza vaccine. One entry per CDR3 protein results from TCRdb running MiXCR on the RT-PCR reads. The sample consists of 500,000 to 700,000 distinct CDR3 sequences, under 30% of them appearing once. In addition, the sample was reused for a study of T cells expressing NK-cell markers. Per that study: The cDNA for TCR beta came from 5'RACE template switching with UMIs.

Sequenced here: CD4+ T cells sorted from PBMCs, sampled approximately 12 days after vaccination. The receptors here all came from a man aged 45-60 years who received an inactivated influenza vaccine.

The table lists this clonotype with many counts. The chain joins TRBV11-2 to TRBJ2-1, with D tentatively TRBD2 (6 bases). CDR1 SGHAT and CDR2 FQNNGV come from the germline V gene. The CDR3 spans 11 residues. The ends were cut back, 3 bases at V and 12 bases at J, with 9 bases in the middle. The CDR3 protein is CASSLGEVQFF. The CDR3 nucleotides are TGTGCCAGCAGCTTGGGGGAGGTGCAGTTCTTC.

The chain recombines TRBV20-1 with TRBJ2-1; 9 positions agree with TRBD2. Germline V gene sequence: CDR1 DFQATT, CDR2 SNEGSKA (reference sequence). The J segment lost 5 bases and the V segment lost 6 bases, leaving 11 bases of the junction unmatched. CDR3 length: 15 residues. CDR3: CSAAPLAGNNNEQFF. For the CDR3, the DNA is TGCAGTGCGGCCCCCCTAGCGGGGAATAACAATGAGCAGTTCTTC.

This clonotype has more than one count but fewer than ten. V gene TRBV6-2 or TRBV6-3 combines with J gene TRBJ1-5, with D unclear. Germline CDR1 and CDR2: MNHEY and SVGEGT. The CDR3 contains 14 residues. The germline V and J ends were trimmed by 5 bases and 9 bases, with 17 bases remaining between them. This CDR3 reads CASSRPGYNGPQHF. Here the CDR3 DNA reads TGTGCCAGCAGTCGGCCAGGCTACAATGGGCCCCAGCATTTT.

In its sample, this clonotype was seen a few times. The V and J genes are TRBV18 and TRBJ2-3, with 10 bases aligning to TRBD1. Germline CDR1 is KGHSH and CDR2 is LQKENI. The J segment lost 2 bases and the V segment lost 6 bases, leaving 2 bases of the junction unmatched. The CDR3 loop spans 14 amino acids. The CDR3 DNA sequence: TGTGCCAGCTCCGGACAGGGGGTCACAGATACGCAGTATTTT. Encoded protein: CASSGQGVTDTQYF.

The rearrangement uses TRBV11-1 and TRBJ2-3; 11 nucleotides line up with TRBD2. With 0 bases clipped from V and 2 bases from J, the junction kept 22 bases outside the gene matches. The CDR3 extends over 23 amino acids. Looked up from germline, CDR1 is SGHAT and CDR2 is FQDESV (reference sequence). CDR3 DNA: TGTGCCAGCAGCTTAGCGAGGGCCCTAAGGGGGAAAACTAGCGGGAGCCTCACAGATACGCAGTATTTT. Translation gives CASSLARALRGKTSGSLTDTQYF.

This clonotype is a singleton in its sample. The rearrangement uses TRBV2 and TRBJ2-6; D gene ambiguous. Trimming left V 3 bases short and J 4 bases short, with 13 bases between. The CDR3 is 16 residues long. CDR1 and CDR2 from the germline V gene are SNHLY and FYNNEI. This CDR3 reads CASSDATPWGANVLTF. The DNA of the CDR3 is TGTGCCAGCAGTGACGCGACACCCTGGGGGGCCAACGTCCTGACTTTC.

This clonotype appeared a few times. V usage is TRBV5-1 and J usage is TRBJ2-1; 9 bases are shared with TRBD2. The CDR3 runs to 16 residues. J gave up 7 bases and V 0 bases, and 8 bases lay outside the gene matches. Germline V gene sequence: CDR1 SGHRS, CDR2 YFSETQ. CDR3 coding DNA: TGCGCCAGCAGCTTGGGTAGCGGGAGTATCGTTAATGAGCAGTTCTTC. This encodes CASSLGSGSIVNEQFF. Variable domain in full (rest from reference TRBV5-1 and TRBJ2-1): KAGVTQTPRYLIKTRGQQVTLSCSPISGHRSVSWYQQTPGQGLQFLFEYFSETQRNKGNFPGRFSGRQFSNSRSEMNVSTLELGDSALYLCASSLGSGSIVNEQFFGPGTRLTVL.

The CDR3 DNA follows: TGTGCCAGCAGCGCAGGGACTAGCGGGGGGGCCAGGCAAGATACGCAGTATTTT. Translating it yields CASSAGTSGGARQDTQYF. This chain links TRBV5-5 with TRBJ2-3; 16 bases fit TRBD2. Trimming cost V 4 bases and J 5 bases; bases outside gene matches: 10. CDR1 SGHKS and CDR2 YYEKEE come from the germline V gene (reference sequence). This CDR3 spans 18 amino acids.

This clonotype was counted only a few times. The rearrangement joins TRBV6-2 or TRBV6-3 to TRBJ2-7, with TRBD2 identical over 7 bases. J was trimmed by 3 bases and V by 10 bases; bases with no gene match: 6. The germline CDR1 and CDR2 sequences are MNHEY and SVGEGT. This CDR3 region has 12 residues. The chain's CDR3 is CATSWGGYEQYF. In nucleotides, the CDR3 is TGTGCCACATCATGGGGGGGCTACGAGCAGTACTTC.

CDR3: CASSWSGNQETQYF. CDR3 nucleotide sequence: TGTGCCAGCAGCTGGAGCGGCAACCAAGAGACCCAGTACTTC. V gene TRBV3-1 combines with J gene TRBJ2-5; TRBD2 is a possible D gene (5 bases). The germline V and J ends were trimmed by 5 bases and 0 bases, with 10 bases remaining between them. Germline V gene sequence: CDR1 LGHDT, CDR2 YNNKEL (reference sequence). The CDR3 length is 14 residues.

This clonotype was observed a few times. The chain combines TRBV28 with TRBJ1-2; D is unclear. Germline CDR1 is MDHEN and CDR2 is SYDVKM. Deletions cut 3 bases from V and 1 base from J, with 12 bases between. This CDR3 contains 15 residues. CDR3 in DNA: TGTGCCAGCAGTTTGGAATTGGGCGGTAACTATGGCTACACCTTC. Translated: CASSLELGGNYGYTF.

This clonotype was seen only a few times. V gene TRBV6-2 or TRBV6-3 combines with J gene TRBJ2-1; D is unclear. The V end was cut by 0 bases, the J end by 6 bases, with 15 bases between. CDR1 and CDR2 (germline): MNHEY, SVGEGT. CDR3 length equals 16 residues. The CDR3 protein is CASSYSNRERGNEQFF. The CDR3 bases are TGTGCCAGCAGTTACTCGAATCGTGAGCGCGGCAATGAGCAGTTCTTC.

In its sample, this clonotype was seen a few times. The CDR3 sequence: CASIPRAMILSTDTQYF. CDR3 nucleotides: TGTGCCAGCATCCCCCGGGCTATGATCCTCAGCACAGATACGCAGTATTTT. The chain has TRBV28 and TRBJ2-3; D not resolved. This CDR3 is 17 amino acids long. Germline V gives CDR1 MDHEN, CDR2 SYDVKM. V lost 7 bases, J lost 0 bases, and 20 bases lay in between.